The clone carrying this TCR beta chain has more than one count but fewer than ten. The data derive from a study of regulatory T cells in long-lasting Graves disease. About the study: Graves' disease counted as persistent after over 5 years of antithyroid drugs with positive TSH receptor antibodies.

CDR3 length: 15 residues. Per the germline V gene, CDR1 is MNHEY and CDR2 is SVGAGI. Trimming left V 0 bases short and J 2 bases short, with 11 bases between. Time point noted: persistent/refractory GD, antithyroid drugs over 5 years with positive TRAb. PBMCs were the source of the RNA used for TCR sequencing. Patients of an endocrinology department in Xi'an, China, were included. The TCR beta library used iRepertoire HTBI primers with Arm-PCR amplification of CDR3. In the authors' workflow: The samples yielded about 63 TRBV and some 15 TRBJ segments. TCRdb itself ran the multiplex PCR reads through MiXCR, one entry per CDR3 protein. These V and J calls originate from TCRdb's pipeline instead of the authors' own analysis. The table shows about 460,000 distinct CDR3 sequences, with 22% occurring only once.

The origin of this receptor is a female donor with Graves disease. The specimen was peripheral blood mononuclear cells (PBMCs), collected when the disease was refractory, from a patient treated with antithyroid drugs. The rearrangement uses TRBV6-5 and TRBJ2-7; tentative D call: TRBD1 (5 bases). In nucleotides, the CDR3 is TGTGCCAGCAGTTACTCGGTGGCCAGGGCCTACGAGCAGTACTTC. Residues: CASSYSVARAYEQYF.